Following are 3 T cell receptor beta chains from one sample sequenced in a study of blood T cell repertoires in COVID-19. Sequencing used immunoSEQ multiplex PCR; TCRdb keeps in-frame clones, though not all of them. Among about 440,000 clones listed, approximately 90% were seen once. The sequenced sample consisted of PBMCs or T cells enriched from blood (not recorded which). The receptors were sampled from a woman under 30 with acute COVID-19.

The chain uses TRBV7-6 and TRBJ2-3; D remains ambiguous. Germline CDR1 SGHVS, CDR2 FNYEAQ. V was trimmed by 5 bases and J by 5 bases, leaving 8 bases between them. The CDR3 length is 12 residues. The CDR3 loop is CASSRGKDTQYF. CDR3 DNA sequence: TGTGCCAGCAGCCGCGGAAAAGATACGCAGTATTTT.

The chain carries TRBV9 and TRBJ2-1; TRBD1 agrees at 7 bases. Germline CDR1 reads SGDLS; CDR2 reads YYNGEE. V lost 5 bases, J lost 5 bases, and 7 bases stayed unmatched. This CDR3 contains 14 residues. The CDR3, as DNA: TGTGCCAGCAGTACACGGGACAGCCACAATGAGCAGTTCTTC. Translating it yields CASSTRDSHNEQFF.

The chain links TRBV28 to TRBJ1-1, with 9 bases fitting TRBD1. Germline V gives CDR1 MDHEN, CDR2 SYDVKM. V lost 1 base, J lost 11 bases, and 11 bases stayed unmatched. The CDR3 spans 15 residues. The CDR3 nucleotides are TGTGCCAGCAGTTTATCATCCATGGGGACAGGGCATGCTTTCTTT. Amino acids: CASSLSSMGTGHAFF.